This paragraph reports one TCR beta chain. This record comes from a study of blood T cell repertoires in COVID-19. For the study at large: Samples of COVID-19 (acute and convalescent) were obtained from the United States, Italy and Spain. T cells, B-cell-depleted T cells, or PBMCs provided the cDNA or gDNA that served as material.

Per the original methods: Scientists estimated how many nucleated cells there were by amplifying reference gene primers. TCRdb's copy holds only in-frame clones and misses some; the assay was immunoSEQ multiplex PCR. V, J and clone size are taken as reported in that table, and D and trimming were inferred from the DNA itself. Here the sample spans about 250,000 clones, 90% being singletons. The V end was cut by 6 bases, the J end by 4 bases, with 11 bases between. Germline CDR1 reads LNHDA; CDR2 reads SQIVND (reference sequence). This CDR3 is 13 amino acids long. Seattle-derived patients entered the study during active infection and were followed longitudinally.

The rearrangement links TRBV19 to TRBJ2-3, with D possibly being TRBD2 (6 bases). The clonotype originates from a woman aged 55-70 years with COVID-19, enrolled during active disease. Sequencing was carried out using peripheral blood. The CDR3 sequence is CASRRRGSDTQYF. CDR3 DNA sequence: TGTGCCAGTAGGCGGAGGGGTTCAGATACGCAGTATTTT.